The entry that follows covers one T cell receptor (beta chain) sequence. These data come from a study of blood T cell repertoires in COVID-19. Whole-study context: From the United States, Italy and Spain came samples of acute and convalescent COVID-19. The analysed material was cDNA or gDNA that came from T cells, B-cell-depleted T cells, or PBMCs.

The germline gives CDR1 SGDLS, CDR2 YYNGEE. Germline trimming cut 3 bases from V and 7 bases from J; bases unmatched to any gene: 6. This CDR3 is 14 amino acids long. In the authors' methods: From reference gene primer amplification, estimates of nucleated cell counts were derived. Method: immunoSEQ multiplex PCR; TCRdb's copy keeps in-frame clones and lacks some. The DNA gave D and trimming, while V, J and clone size come from that table. This sample has fewer than 110,000 clones, with about 89% found just once. Sequencing was performed on peripheral blood. This TCR was recovered from a woman aged 25 to 45 with acute or convalescent COVID-19. This rearrangement joins TRBV9 to TRBJ2-1, with 8 bases that match TRBD1. The CDR3 DNA reads as TGTGCCAGCAGCGCCGGACAGGGTCTAAATGAGCAGTTCTTC. This gives the protein CASSAGQGLNEQFF.